One and the same sample provided the 13 T cell receptor beta chains below, sequenced in a study of blood T cell repertoires in COVID-19. Clones were sequenced by immunoSEQ multiplex PCR, and TCRdb holds only the in-frame ones, with some missing. The sample includes some 100,000 clones, around 80% of them seen just once. Source material: peripheral blood. Every receptor here comes from a man aged 50 to 60 with active or convalescent COVID-19.

This chain connects TRBV18 to TRBJ2-5; 7 nucleotides match TRBD2. The CDR3 is made up of 16 amino acids. Trimming cost V 3 bases and J 0 bases; bases outside gene matches: 7. In germline, CDR1 is KGHSH, CDR2 LQKENI. The CDR3: CASSPLRGVNQETQYF. DNA for the CDR3: TGTGCCAGCTCACCGCTACGGGGGGTCAACCAAGAGACCCAGTACTTC.

The gene calls are TRBV9 and TRBJ1-2, with no clear D. Trimming removed 0 bases at V and 4 bases at J, with 7 bases between. There are 13 residues in the CDR3. The V gene's germline CDR1 is SGDLS and CDR2 YYNGEE. The CDR3 loop reads CASSVEAGYGYTF. The CDR3 bases are TGTGCCAGCAGCGTAGAGGCAGGCTATGGCTACACCTTC.

This sequence joins TRBV21-1 and TRBJ1-5; the D call of TRBD1 is as the table states it, not checked on the DNA. TRBV21-1 is described as a pseudogene. The CDR3 consists of 18 residues. The CDR3 region is CASSALQTGGRRGQPQHF. The CDR3 bases are TGTGCCAGCAGCGCGTTACAGACAGGGGGCCGCCGGGGGCAGCCCCAGCATTTT.

This chain joins TRBV19 and TRBJ2-7, with 9 bases fitting TRBD2. The CDR3 has 12 amino acids. J lost 5 bases, V lost 10 bases, and 6 bases had no gene match. Germline V gene sequence: CDR1 LNHDA, CDR2 SQIVND (reference sequence). The CDR3 is CATAGGGNEQYF. In DNA form, the CDR3 reads TGTGCCACCGCGGGGGGGGGAAACGAGCAGTACTTC. Variable domain in full (rest from reference TRBV19 and TRBJ2-7): DGGITQSPKYLFRKEGQNVTLSCEQNLNHDAMYWYRQDPGQGLRLIYYSQIVNDFQKGDIAEGYSVSREKKESFPLTVTSAQKNPTAFYLCATAGGGNEQYFGPGTRLTVT.

The J gene is TRBJ2-3, the V gene TRBV6-2 or TRBV6-3; 10 bases fit TRBD1. This CDR3 is 15 amino acids long. J gave up 5 bases and V 6 bases, and 8 bases lay outside the gene matches. Germline-derived CDR1 and CDR2 are MNHEY and SVGEGT. DNA of the CDR3: TGTGCCAGCAGCCCACCGGACAGGGGGTTAGATACGCAGTATTTT. Translating gives CASSPPDRGLDTQYF.

The chain recombines TRBV5-4 with TRBJ2-3, with 10 bases aligning to TRBD1. With V trimmed by 5 bases and J by 5 bases, 8 bases remained unmatched. The CDR3 loop spans 15 amino acids. Germline CDR1 and CDR2: SGHNT and YYREEE (reference sequence). The CDR3 bases are TGTGCCAGCAGACTCGACAGGGGGCTACAAGATACGCAGTATTTT. Encoded protein: CASRLDRGLQDTQYF.

The chain has TRBV2 and TRBJ1-4; D not resolved. V lost 2 bases to trimming and J lost 8 bases, with 9 bases between them. The germline V gene has CDR1 SNHLY and CDR2 FYNNEI. This CDR3 region has 13 residues. CDR3 DNA: TGTGCCAGCAGTGAAAGGGAGTACGAAAAACTGTTTTTT. Its protein product is CASSEREYEKLFF.

Only one count was recorded for this clone. The CDR3 nucleotides read TGTGCCTGGAGTGTACAGGAGAACACCGGGGAGCTGTTTTTT. Protein product: CAWSVQENTGELFF. This chain connects TRBV30 to TRBJ2-2, with a tentative D call TRBD1 (5 bases). The V gene's germline CDR1 is GTSNPN and CDR2 SVGIG (reference sequence). This CDR3 region has 14 residues. Trimming left V 0 bases short and J 1 base short, with 6 bases between.

The chain combines TRBV11-1 with TRBJ2-5; 8 bases map to TRBD1. CDR3 length equals 14 residues. V shed 5 bases and J 2 bases; nucleotides not matched to a gene: 4. Looked up from germline, CDR1 is SGHAT and CDR2 is FQDESV (reference sequence). The CDR3 sequence is CASSAGTGQETQYF. The CDR3 DNA sequence: TGTGCCAGCAGCGCCGGGACAGGACAAGAGACCCAGTACTTC.

The gene calls are TRBV11-2 and TRBJ2-7, with D hard to call. This CDR3 comprises 11 residues. V lost 5 bases to trimming and J lost 2 bases, with 4 bases between them. The germline CDR1 and CDR2 sequences are SGHAT and FQNNGV. The CDR3 coding sequence is TGTGCCAGCAGCCCTGCCTACGAGCAGTACTTC. Its protein product is CASSPAYEQYF.

V is TRBV7-2 and J is TRBJ2-3, with D possibly matching TRBD2 (5 bases). V gave up 5 bases and J gave up 2 bases, with 11 bases separating them. Germline lookup yields CDR1 SGHTA and CDR2 FQGNSA. CDR3 length: 14 residues. The CDR3 reads CASSPRAPTDTQYF. DNA for the CDR3: TGTGCCAGCAGCCCGAGGGCACCCACAGATACGCAGTATTTT. Drawing the rest from reference TRBV7-2 and TRBJ2-3, the complete variable domain is GAGVSQSPSNKVTEKGKDVELRCDPISGHTALYWYRQSLGQGLEFLIYFQGNSAPDKSGLPSDRFSAERTGGSVSTLTIQRTQQEDSAVYLCASSPRAPTDTQYFGPGTRLTVL.

As to this clone: Other DNA variants within this sample encode the same CDR3. The chain is built from TRBV6-5 and TRBJ1-4; 8 bases agree with TRBD1. This CDR3 region has 14 residues. V lost 3 bases to trimming and J lost 7 bases; unmatched junction nucleotides: 4. Germline CDR1 and CDR2: MNHEY and SVGAGI. CDR3 DNA sequence: TGTGCCAGCAGTTATGGACAGGGATCTGAAAAACTGTTTTTT. Protein: CASSYGQGSEKLFF.

This clone was observed a single time. The genes are TRBV5-1 and TRBJ2-3; D possibly corresponds to TRBD2 (5 bases). The ends were cut back, 6 bases at V and 13 bases at J, with 18 bases in the middle. The CDR3 is 12 residues long. Looked up from germline, CDR1 is SGHRS and CDR2 is YFSETQ. CDR3 nucleotides: TGCGCCAGCACACTTGAGGGCAGGTCTGAGTATTTT. Its translation is CASTLEGRSEYF.